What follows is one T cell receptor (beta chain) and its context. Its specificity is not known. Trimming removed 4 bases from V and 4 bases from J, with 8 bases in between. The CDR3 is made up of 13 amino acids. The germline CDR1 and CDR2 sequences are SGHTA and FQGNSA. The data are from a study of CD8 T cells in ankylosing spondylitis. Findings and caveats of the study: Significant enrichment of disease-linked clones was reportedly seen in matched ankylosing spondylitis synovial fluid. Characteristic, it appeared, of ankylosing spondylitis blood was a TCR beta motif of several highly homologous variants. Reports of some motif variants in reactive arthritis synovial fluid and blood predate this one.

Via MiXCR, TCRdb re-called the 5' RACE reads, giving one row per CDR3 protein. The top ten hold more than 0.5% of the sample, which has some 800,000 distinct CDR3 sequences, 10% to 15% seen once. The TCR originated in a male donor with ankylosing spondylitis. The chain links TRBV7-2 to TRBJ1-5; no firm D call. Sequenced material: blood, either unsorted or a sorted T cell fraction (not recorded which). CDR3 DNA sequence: TGTGCCAGCAGCTCCATCCAGAATCAGCCCCAGCATTTT. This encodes CASSSIQNQPQHF.